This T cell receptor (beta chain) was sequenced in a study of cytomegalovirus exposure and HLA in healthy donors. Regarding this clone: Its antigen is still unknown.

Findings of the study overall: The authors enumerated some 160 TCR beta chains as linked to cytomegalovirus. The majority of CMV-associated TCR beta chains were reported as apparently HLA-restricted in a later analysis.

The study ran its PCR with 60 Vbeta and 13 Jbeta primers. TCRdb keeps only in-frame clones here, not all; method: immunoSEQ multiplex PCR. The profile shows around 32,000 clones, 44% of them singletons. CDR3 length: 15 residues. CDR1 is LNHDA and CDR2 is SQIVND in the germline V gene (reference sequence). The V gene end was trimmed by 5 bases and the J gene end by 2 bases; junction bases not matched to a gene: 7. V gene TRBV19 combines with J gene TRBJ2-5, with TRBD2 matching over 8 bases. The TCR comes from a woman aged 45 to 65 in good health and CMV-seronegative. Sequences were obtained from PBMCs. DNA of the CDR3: TGTGCCAGTAGTCCAGGGACTAGTAGGCAAGAGACCCAGTACTTC. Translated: CASSPGTSRQETQYF. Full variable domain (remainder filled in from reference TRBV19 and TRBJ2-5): DGGITQSPKYLFRKEGQNVTLSCEQNLNHDAMYWYRQDPGQGLRLIYYSQIVNDFQKGDIAEGYSVSREKKESFPLTVTSAQKNPTAFYLCASSPGTSRQETQYFGPGTRLLVL.